Following are 18 T cell receptor beta chains from one sample sequenced in a study of T cell repertoires in cytomegalovirus infection. Their antigens are not known. TCRdb recomputed calls from the reads with MiXCR, one row per CDR3 protein. The sample records approximately 910,000 distinct CDR3 sequences, roughly 31% being singletons. Source: cultured CD8+ T cells from PBMCs, taken from culture after CMV antigen stimulation. The receptors were sampled from a human donor in good health (CMV status not recorded). Some clones in this sample may be carry-over from other donors' samples.

This clonotype was observed at least ten times. The J gene is TRBJ2-7, the V gene TRBV12-3 or TRBV12-4; D gene uncertain. With 6 bases removed from V and 3 bases from J, the gap between germline ends came to 21 bases. This CDR3 contains 16 residues. CDR3 region: CASSVFPTRQGYEQYF. Here the CDR3 DNA reads TGTGCCAGCAGCGTATTCCCCACGCGGCAAGGCTACGAGCAGTACTTC.

The table lists this clonotype with a few counts. The chain joins TRBV7-9 to TRBJ2-1, with a tentative D call TRBD1 (6 bases). Trimming pared 1 base from V and 1 base from J, leaving 17 bases between. The germline V gene has CDR1 SEHNR and CDR2 FQNEAQ (reference sequence). The CDR3 contains 18 residues. CDR3 nucleotide sequence: TGTGCCAGCAGCTTAGTACGGACAGCCGCTCAATCCTACAATGAGCAGTTCTTC. It codes for CASSLVRTAAQSYNEQFF.

Points on this clonotype: One end of the junction is discordant with germline, which a read error may explain. The J gene is TRBJ1-5, the V gene TRBV12-5, with 7 positions matching TRBD1. Germline CDR1 reads LGHNT; CDR2 reads FRNRAP. The CDR3 sequence is 17 residues long. In nucleotides, the CDR3 is TGTGTTAGTGGTTTGGGAGAGGGGGCACCTAGCAATCAGCCCCAGCATTTT. Its translation is CVSGLGEGAPSNQPQHF.

This clonotype was counted only a few times. J is TRBJ1-5 and V is TRBV27, with a weak D call TRBD1 (6 bases). V was clipped by 5 bases and J by 3 bases, with 20 bases between them. Per germline, CDR1 MNHEY and CDR2 SMNVEV (reference sequence). The CDR3 consists of 17 residues. CDR3 DNA sequence: TGTGCCAGCAGTCCCTCACCCCGACAGGAGTTCAATCAGCCCCAGCATTTT. Protein sequence: CASSPSPRQEFNQPQHF.

In this sample, this clonotype turned up once. This sequence may be a read error, since a much larger clone differs from it by one base. V is TRBV7-8 and J is TRBJ2-1; a possible D gene is TRBD1 (6 bases). The CDR3 consists of 20 residues. Trimming removed 5 bases at V and 2 bases at J, with 28 bases between. Germline V gene lookup returns CDR1 SGHVS and CDR2 FQNEAQ. The CDR3, as DNA: TGTGCCAGCAGCGTACCAACCCCCCCCGAGCCGGGACAAGCCTACAATGAGCAGTTCTTC. Residues: CASSVPTPPEPGQAYNEQFF. The whole variable domain, filled in from reference TRBV7-8 and TRBJ2-1, reads GAGVSQSPRYKVAKRGQDVALRCDPISGHVSLFWYQQALGQGPEFLTYFQNEAQLDKSGLPSDRFFAERPEGSVSTLKIQRTQQEDSAVYLCASSVPTPPEPGQAYNEQFFGPGTRLTVL.

The V and J genes are TRBV4-1 and TRBJ2-1; 11 bases agree with TRBD2. V shed 3 bases and J 2 bases; nucleotides not matched to a gene: 9. This CDR3 is built from 18 residues. CDR1 is MGHRA and CDR2 is YSYEKL in the germline V gene. CDR3 nucleotides: TGCGCCAGCAGCCACACCGGGACTAGCGGACCAACCTACAATGAGCAGTTCTTC. Protein sequence: CASSHTGTSGPTYNEQFF.

The chain employs TRBV7-9 and TRBJ1-1; D may be TRBD1 (5 bases). The CDR3 is 14 residues long. Germline-derived CDR1 and CDR2 are SEHNR and FQNEAQ (reference sequence). Trimming cost V 11 bases and J 2 bases, with 18 bases left between them. CDR3 DNA sequence: TGTGCCGGGCGGGGGGGGGAGAGAAACACTGAAGCTTTCTTT. Protein: CAGRGGERNTEAFF.

This clonotype has just a few counts. The gene calls are TRBV19 and TRBJ2-1, with TRBD2 matching 9 bases. Germline values: CDR1 LNHDA, CDR2 SQIVND (reference sequence). V trimming: 3 bases; J trimming: 5 bases; junction bases outside the gene matches: 5. This CDR3 spans 15 amino acids. CDR3 sequence: CASSIWTSANNEQFF. CDR3 coding DNA: TGTGCCAGTAGTATCTGGACTAGCGCCAACAATGAGCAGTTCTTC. Full variable domain (remainder filled in from reference TRBV19 and TRBJ2-1): DGGITQSPKYLFRKEGQNVTLSCEQNLNHDAMYWYRQDPGQGLRLIYYSQIVNDFQKGDIAEGYSVSREKKESFPLTVTSAQKNPTAFYLCASSIWTSANNEQFFGPGTRLTVL.

This clonotype occurred many times. The chain uses TRBV7-2 and TRBJ1-1, with a tentative D call TRBD1 (6 bases). Deletions cut 5 bases from V and 0 bases from J, with 13 bases between. This CDR3 spans 15 amino acids. Germline V gene data show CDR1 as SGHTA and CDR2 as FQGNSA. CDR3 loop: CASSKRGGMNTEAFF. In DNA form, the CDR3 reads TGTGCCAGCAGCAAAAGAGGGGGGATGAACACTGAAGCTTTCTTT.

V usage is TRBV28 and J usage is TRBJ1-2; D might be TRBD1 (6 bases). Trimming shortened V by 6 bases and J by 9 bases, and 14 bases separated the two germline ends. Germline V gives CDR1 MDHEN, CDR2 SYDVKM. The CDR3 has 12 amino acids. The CDR3: CASREQGWSYTF. The CDR3 region has the DNA TGTGCCAGCAGGGAACAGGGCTGGAGCTACACCTTC.

The CDR3 DNA sequence: TGTGCCAGTAGTATTATCAGGGAAGAGAGCAATCAGCCCCAGCATTTT. Amino acid sequence: CASSIIREESNQPQHF. V and J are TRBV19 and TRBJ1-5; D is perhaps TRBD1 (5 bases). Germline V CDR1 and CDR2: LNHDA, SQIVND (reference sequence). CDR3 size: 16 residues. The V end lost 3 bases, the J end lost 1 base, and 13 bases lay between the germline ends.

This clonotype has more than one count but fewer than ten. This chain links TRBV7-9 with TRBJ2-5; 8 nucleotides match TRBD2. The V gene's germline CDR1 is SEHNR and CDR2 FQNEAQ (reference sequence). The CDR3 has 17 residues. V lost 5 bases, J lost 1 base, and 12 bases stayed unmatched. The CDR3 DNA is TGTGCCAGCAGCCCTCTTCTAGCGGGCGCCCCCCAAGAGACCCAGTACTTC. Its protein product is CASSPLLAGAPQETQYF.

The chain has TRBV6-1 and TRBJ1-1; the D gene is possibly TRBD1 (5 bases). CDR1 and CDR2 (germline): MNHNS, SASEGT. There are 16 residues in the CDR3. V dropped 3 bases and J dropped 1 base, with 15 bases sitting between them. The CDR3 bases are TGTGCCAGCAGTGAGGATTTTTTGACAGAGAACACTGAAGCTTTCTTT. It yields the protein CASSEDFLTENTEAFF.

Many counts were recorded for this clonotype. The chain carries TRBV7-9 and TRBJ2-7, with no clear D. Germline assignment: CDR1 SEHNR and CDR2 FQNEAQ (reference sequence). The V and J ends lost 5 bases and 5 bases respectively, with 16 bases between them. This CDR3 region has 14 residues. The CDR3 loop is CASSEGRAAHEQYV. In DNA, the CDR3 is TGTGCCAGCAGCGAAGGCCGGGCTGCCCACGAGCAGTACGTC.

The V gene is TRBV7-2, the J gene TRBJ1-2; no firm D call. Germline V gene lookup returns CDR1 SGHTA and CDR2 FQGNSA. The V gene lost 3 bases and the J gene lost 0 bases, with 11 bases spanning the gap. The CDR3 has 15 amino acids. The CDR3 loop reads CASSFSFGSNYGYTF. CDR3 in DNA: TGTGCCAGCAGCTTTTCCTTCGGATCTAACTATGGCTACACCTTC. Combining the CDR3 with reference TRBV7-2 and TRBJ1-2 gives the whole variable domain GAGVSQSPSNKVTEKGKDVELRCDPISGHTALYWYRQSLGQGLEFLIYFQGNSAPDKSGLPSDRFSAERTGGSVSTLTIQRTQQEDSAVYLCASSFSFGSNYGYTFGSGTRLTVV.

This clonotype appeared a few times. J is TRBJ2-7 and V is TRBV10-3, with D possibly TRBD1 on 6 matching bases. The CDR3 extends over 12 amino acids. Between the trimmed V and J ends, which lost 8 bases and 5 bases, there was a span of 13 bases. Germline CDR1 is ENHRY and CDR2 is SYGVKD. This chain's CDR3 is CAIGAGDDEQYV. The CDR3 coding sequence is TGTGCCATCGGGGCAGGGGACGACGAGCAGTACGTC.

This clonotype was picked up many times. V usage is TRBV7-2 and J usage is TRBJ2-3; 14 bases are a match to TRBD2. CDR3 size: 15 residues. The trim removed 5 bases at V and 6 bases at J, leaving 4 bases unmatched. Germline CDR1 SGHTA, CDR2 FQGNSA. The CDR3 is CASSGTSGGGDTQYF. CDR3 in DNA: TGTGCCAGCAGCGGGACTAGCGGGGGAGGGGATACGCAGTATTTT.

V and J are TRBV4-1 and TRBJ1-5; D call uncertain. Germline V gene lookup returns CDR1 MGHRA and CDR2 YSYEKL. V shed 5 bases and J shed 2 bases, with 10 bases lying between them. The CDR3 loop spans 14 amino acids. This chain's CDR3 is CASSFRMGNQPQHF. CDR3 nucleotides: TGCGCCAGCAGCTTTCGGATGGGCAATCAGCCCCAGCATTTT.